The clone carrying this T cell receptor beta chain was recorded at least ten times. Antigen specificity is unknown. TCRdb used MiXCR to reprocess the 5' RACE reads, holding one entry per CDR3 protein. This sample yields about 150,000 distinct CDR3 sequences, of which under 4.5% are seen a single time; around 8.1% belongs to the top ten. These data are taken from a study of identical twins. Study conclusions and caveats: Out-of-frame alpha sequences common to twins were enriched for low generation probability. Excess sharing between twins was weaker in beta out-of-frame sequences. For cord blood, abundant beta clonotypes had fewer insertions, unlike memory repertoires, which showed none.

This CDR3 has 15 amino acids. After removal of 3 bases from V and 7 bases from J, the junction contained 8 bases not matched to a gene. Sequenced: memory T cells sorted from blood. The chain has TRBV12-3 or TRBV12-4 and TRBJ2-1; 8 nucleotides align to TRBD2. The TCR originated in a man aged 18 to 30 in good health. The CDR3 reads CASSLWTSLINEQFF. In DNA, the CDR3 is TGTGCCAGCAGTTTGTGGACTAGCCTTATTAATGAGCAGTTCTTC.